Listed below are T cell receptor beta chains from one sample, sequenced in a study of T cell responses to AZD1222 COVID-19 vaccine. Some clones are missing from TCRdb's copy, which holds only in-frame ones; the method was immunoSEQ multiplex PCR. Among about 130,000 clones, over 90% were seen once, and the ten largest hold about 5%. Sequenced here: peripheral blood, sampled on day 0 of AZD1222 vaccination. These receptors were obtained from an adult in good health. The CDR3 runs from the conserved cysteine through the conserved F or W. The D gene is left open where the match is weak. A row's size may be missing; if present it is once, few, many or a size class.

TRBV28,NA,NA,TRBJ2-1,TGTGCCAGCAGTTTAATGAGGAGGACAGTCATCAATGAGCAGTTCTTC,CASSLMRRTVINEQFF
TRBV6-2/TRBV6-3,TRBD2,NA,TRBJ2-7,TGTGCCAGCAGTAATAGCGGGAGGTTAGAAAAGCAGTACTTC,CASSNSGRLEKQYF
TRBV15,TRBD1,NA,TRBJ1-1,TGTGCCACCAGCCCAAGGGGGCGTCCTGAAGCTTTCTTT,CATSPRGRPEAFF
TRBV5-1,NA,NA,TRBJ2-1,TGCGCCAGCAGCTTGGAAGGAAGCTCCTACAATGAGCAGTTCTTC,CASSLEGSSYNEQFF
TRBV30,TRBD1,NA,TRBJ1-1,TGTGCCTGGAGTGTATCTACAGGGGGGCCAGCTTTCTTT,CAWSVSTGGPAFF
TRBV6-5,NA,NA,TRBJ1-5,TGTGCCAGCAGAACAGGCTTTAGGAGCAATCAGCCCCAGCATTTT,CASRTGFRSNQPQHF
TRBV3-1/TRBV3-2,NA,NA,TRBJ1-4,TGTGCCAGCAGCCAAGCCTCAGGACCCAATGAAAAACTGTTTTTT,CASSQASGPNEKLFF
TRBV11-2,NA,NA,TRBJ2-2,TGTGCCAGCACCCCCGGGGGCGGAACGAACACCGGGGAGCTGTTTTTT,CASTPGGGTNTGELFF
TRBV18,NA,once,TRBJ2-5,TGTGCCAGCTCACCCAAACACGGCGGGATTTTCCAAGAGACCCAGTACTTC,CASSPKHGGIFQETQYF
TRBV6-1,TRBD1,once,TRBJ1-3,TGTGCCAGCAGTGAGCCGGGACAGGGGCTAAACACCATATATTTT,CASSEPGQGLNTIYF
TRBV19,TRBD2,NA,TRBJ2-1,TGTGCCAGTAGTTCCAGGGACTACATCTACAATGAGCAGTTCTTC,CASSSRDYIYNEQFF
TRBV4-1,NA,NA,TRBJ1-4,TGCGCCAGCAGCCAAGAACCGGGACGGAGCATTGAAAAACTGTTTTTT,CASSQEPGRSIEKLFF
TRBV12-3/TRBV12-4,NA,NA,TRBJ1-1,TGTGCCATCCAGGGAGGTGGGACTGAAGCTTTCTTT,CAIQGGGTEAFF
TRBV10-3,TRBD2,NA,TRBJ2-7,TGTGCCATCAGTGAGTCGGCTAGCGGGACCCGAGAGCAGTACTTC,CAISESASGTREQYF
TRBV18,TRBD1,NA,TRBJ1-1,TGTGCCAGCTCACCGGGACAGACCAACACTGAAGCTTTCTTT,CASSPGQTNTEAFF
TRBV6-5,NA,NA,TRBJ2-1,TGTGCCAGCAGTTTACGGGGAATGGGTTCCTACAATGAGCAGTTCTTC,CASSLRGMGSYNEQFF
TRBV5-6,NA,NA,TRBJ2-3,TGTGCCAGCAGCTTGGGGCAGGGAGGACCAGATACGCAGTATTTT,CASSLGQGGPDTQYF
TRBV4-3,TRBD2,NA,TRBJ2-3,TGCGCCAGCAGCCAGGATCCTACTAGCGGGGCTAGCACAGATACGCAGTATTTT,CASSQDPTSGASTDTQYF
TRBV5-1,TRBD1,NA,TRBJ1-2,TGCGCCAGCAGCTACCACCCCGGGACAGAGAACTATGGCTACACCTTC,CASSYHPGTENYGYTF
TRBV27,TRBD2,NA,TRBJ2-7,TGTGCCAGCAGTCCACGGTGGACTAGCGGGGTCTCCTACGAGCAGTACTTC,CASSPRWTSGVSYEQYF
TRBV3-1/TRBV3-2,NA,NA,TRBJ2-7,TGTGCCAGCAGCCAAGTGGGAGGGGGCGTTTACGAGCAGTACTTC,CASSQVGGGVYEQYF
TRBV9,TRBD2,NA,TRBJ2-7,TGTGCCAGCAGCGTCTCGGGACTAGCGGGGGTAGAGCAGTACTTC,CASSVSGLAGVEQYF
TRBV12-5,TRBD2,NA,TRBJ2-3,TGTGCTAGTGGTTTCGGGACTAGCGGGGGGTTTATCACAGATACGCAGTATTTT,CASGFGTSGGFITDTQYF
TRBV19,NA,NA,TRBJ1-1,TGTGCCACACAGACCCCGGGAAGCACTGAAGCTTTCTTT,CATQTPGSTEAFF
TRBV15,NA,once,TRBJ2-3,TGTGCCACCAGCAGAGGGCGTCGGACCGACACAGATACGCAGTATTTT,CATSRGRRTDTDTQYF
TRBV27,NA,NA,TRBJ1-4,TGTGCCAGCAGTTTCGAGGTTCCGGGAAAACTGTTTTTT,CASSFEVPGKLFF
TRBV7-3,TRBD2,NA,TRBJ2-3,TGTGCCAGCAGCCCCGGGGGGTTCGACACAGATACGCAGTATTTT,CASSPGGFDTDTQYF
TRBV5-1,NA,NA,TRBJ1-1,TGCGCCAGCAGCCCGAGTGGTGTTGAAGCTTTCTTT,CASSPSGVEAFF
TRBV11-3,TRBD1,NA,TRBJ2-7,TGTGCCAGCAGCCCCGGGACAGGGGAACTCTACGAGCAGTACTTC,CASSPGTGELYEQYF
TRBV6-2/TRBV6-3,TRBD1,NA,TRBJ1-2,TGTGCCAGCAGTTACTCGACAGGGGATGGCTACACCTTC,CASSYSTGDGYTF
TRBV10-3,NA,NA,TRBJ2-7,TGTGCCATCAGTGAAAGTTCCAGGACCCCCTACGAGCAGTACTTC,CAISESSRTPYEQYF
TRBV6-6,NA,NA,TRBJ1-1,TGTGCCAGCAGTTATGGAACCATCCACACTGAAGCTTTCTTT,CASSYGTIHTEAFF
TRBV27,NA,once,TRBJ1-2,TGTGCCAGCAGTTTATCCGTTGCGGCAGATCTCTATGGCTACACCTTC,CASSLSVAADLYGYTF
TRBV15,NA,NA,TRBJ1-1,TGTGCCACCAGCACAAACACTGAAGCTTTCTTT,CATSTNTEAFF
TRBV2,NA,NA,TRBJ2-1,TGTGCCAGCAACTATGATGAGCAGTTCTTC,CASNYDEQFF
TRBV28,TRBD1,NA,TRBJ1-1,TGTGCCAGCAGTCCTGACAGGGTCACAGAAGCTTTCTTT,CASSPDRVTEAFF
TRBV11-2,TRBD1,NA,TRBJ2-5,TGTGCCAGCAGCTTAGTTACAGGGGGCGCATGGGAGACCCAGTACTTC,CASSLVTGGAWETQYF
TRBV30,NA,NA,TRBJ1-1,TGTGCCTGGACCCGGGGGACTGAAGCTTTCTTT,CAWTRGTEAFF
TRBV3-1/TRBV3-2,TRBD1,once,TRBJ1-1,TGTGCCAGCAGCCAAGGGACAGGGGGTGCGAACACTGAAGCTTTCTTT,CASSQGTGGANTEAFF
TRBV19,NA,NA,TRBJ2-1,TGTGCCAGTAGTATAGAGTCCACAAGTGAATACAATGAGCAGTTCTTC,CASSIESTSEYNEQFF
TRBV18,NA,NA,TRBJ2-6,TGTGCCAGCTCACCACGGAGTTTTGAAGGGGTTGGGGCCAACGTCCTGACTTTC,CASSPRSFEGVGANVLTF
TRBV14,NA,NA,TRBJ2-2,TGTGCCAGCAGCCGACCAATGATCGGGGAGCTGTTTTTT,CASSRPMIGELFF
TRBV28,NA,NA,TRBJ1-1,TGTGCCAGCAGTTTACTCTCTGAAGCTTTCTTT,CASSLLSEAFF